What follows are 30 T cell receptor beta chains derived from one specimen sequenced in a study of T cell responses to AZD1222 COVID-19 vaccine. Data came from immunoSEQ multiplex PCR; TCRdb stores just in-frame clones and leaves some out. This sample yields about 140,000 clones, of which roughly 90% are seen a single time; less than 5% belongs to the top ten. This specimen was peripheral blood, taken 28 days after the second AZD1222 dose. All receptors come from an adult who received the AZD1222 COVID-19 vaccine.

CDR3 DNA sequence: TGTGCCAGCAGTCACCCCTGGGGGACAGAGTACGAGCAGTACTTC. It encodes CASSHPWGTEYEQYF. The chain joins TRBV6-2 or TRBV6-3 to TRBJ2-7; 7 bases agree with TRBD1. V shed 5 bases, J shed 4 bases, and the junction held 11 bases outside the gene matches. Per the germline V gene, CDR1 is MNHEY and CDR2 is SVGEGT. The length of the CDR3 is 15 residues.

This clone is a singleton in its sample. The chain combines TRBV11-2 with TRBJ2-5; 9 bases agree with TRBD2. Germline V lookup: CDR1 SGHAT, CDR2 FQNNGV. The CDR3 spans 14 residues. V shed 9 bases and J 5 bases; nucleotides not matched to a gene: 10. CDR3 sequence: CARLAGEERETQYF. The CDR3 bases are TGTGCCAGATTAGCGGGAGAGGAGAGGGAGACCCAGTACTTC.

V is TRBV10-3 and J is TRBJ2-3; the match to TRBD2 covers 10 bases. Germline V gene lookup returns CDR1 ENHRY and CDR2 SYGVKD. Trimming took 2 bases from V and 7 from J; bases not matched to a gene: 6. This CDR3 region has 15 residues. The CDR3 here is CAISERTSGLYTQYF. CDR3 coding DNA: TGTGCCATCAGTGAGCGGACTAGCGGTCTCTATACGCAGTATTTT.

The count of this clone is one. The DNA for the CDR3 is TGTGCCAGCAGCTTAGGGGCGGGACAGGTCAACTATGGCTACACCTTC. Its translation is CASSLGAGQVNYGYTF. The genes are TRBV13 and TRBJ1-2, with 8 nucleotides matching TRBD1. V lost 0 bases to trimming and J lost 2 bases; unmatched junction nucleotides: 5. This CDR3 has 16 amino acids. Germline-derived CDR1 and CDR2 are PRHDT and FYEKMQ (reference sequence).

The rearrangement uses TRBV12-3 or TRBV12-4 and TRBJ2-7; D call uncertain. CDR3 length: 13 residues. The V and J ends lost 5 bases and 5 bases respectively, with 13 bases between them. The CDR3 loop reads CASSPNGQHEQYF. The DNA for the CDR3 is TGTGCCAGCAGTCCCAACGGGCAGCACGAGCAGTACTTC.

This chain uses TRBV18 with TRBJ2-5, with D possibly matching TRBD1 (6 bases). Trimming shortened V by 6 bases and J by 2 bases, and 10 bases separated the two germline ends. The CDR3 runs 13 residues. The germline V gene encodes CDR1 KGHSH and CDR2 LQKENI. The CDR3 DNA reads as TGTGCCAGCTCCCGTGGACAGCAAGAGACCCAGTACTTC. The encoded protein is CASSRGQQETQYF.

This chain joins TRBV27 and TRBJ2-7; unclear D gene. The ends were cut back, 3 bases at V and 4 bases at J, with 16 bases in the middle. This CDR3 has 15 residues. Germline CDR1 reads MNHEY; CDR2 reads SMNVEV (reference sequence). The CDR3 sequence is CASSFFPRAVYEQYF. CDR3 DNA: TGTGCCAGCAGTTTTTTTCCTAGGGCGGTTTACGAGCAGTACTTC.

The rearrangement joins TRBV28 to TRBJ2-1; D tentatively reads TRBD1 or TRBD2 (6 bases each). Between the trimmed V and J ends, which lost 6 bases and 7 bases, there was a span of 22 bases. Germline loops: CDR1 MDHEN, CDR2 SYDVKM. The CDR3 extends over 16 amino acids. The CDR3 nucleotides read TGTGCCAGCAGATCATACGGGGGCCCTCCACGGAATGAGCAGTTCTTC. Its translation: CASRSYGGPPRNEQFF.

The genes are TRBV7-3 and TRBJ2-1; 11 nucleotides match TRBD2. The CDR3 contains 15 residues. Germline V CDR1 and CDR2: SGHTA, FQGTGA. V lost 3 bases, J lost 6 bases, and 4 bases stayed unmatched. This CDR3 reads CASSLGTSGLNEQFF. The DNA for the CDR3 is TGTGCCAGCAGCTTGGGGACTAGCGGCCTCAATGAGCAGTTCTTC.

DNA for the CDR3: TGTGCCACCAAAGGGGGCGGAGGCCAAGAGACCCAGTACTTC. Protein product: CATKGGGGQETQYF. The J gene is TRBJ2-5, the V gene TRBV24-1; 7 bases align to TRBD1. The CDR3 has 14 amino acids. Germline V CDR1 and CDR2: KGHDR, SFDVKD. V lost 8 bases and J lost 1; bases outside the gene matches: 6.

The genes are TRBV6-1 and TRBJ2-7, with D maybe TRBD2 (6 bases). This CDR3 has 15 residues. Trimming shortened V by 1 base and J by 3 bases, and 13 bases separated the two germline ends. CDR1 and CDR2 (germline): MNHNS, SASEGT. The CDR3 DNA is TGTGCCAGCAGTGAAGACTCCGGGACTGTCTACGAGCAGTACTTC. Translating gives CASSEDSGTVYEQYF.

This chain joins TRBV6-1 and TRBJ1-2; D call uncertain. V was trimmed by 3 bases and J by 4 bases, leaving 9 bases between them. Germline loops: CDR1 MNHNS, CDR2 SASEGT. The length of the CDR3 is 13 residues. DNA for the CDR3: TGTGCCAGCAGTGACGGCTTGTTCTATGGCTACACCTTC. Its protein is CASSDGLFYGYTF.

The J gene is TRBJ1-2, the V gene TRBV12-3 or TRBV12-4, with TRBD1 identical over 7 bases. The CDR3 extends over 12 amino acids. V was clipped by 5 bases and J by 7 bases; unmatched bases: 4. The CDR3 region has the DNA TGTGCCAGCAGTCCTGACAGGGCTGGCTACACCTTC. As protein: CASSPDRAGYTF.

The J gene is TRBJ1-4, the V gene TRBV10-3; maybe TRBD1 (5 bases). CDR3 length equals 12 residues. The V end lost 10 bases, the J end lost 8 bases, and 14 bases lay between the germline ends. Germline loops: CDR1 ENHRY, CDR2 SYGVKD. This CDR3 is CATSGLGEKLFF. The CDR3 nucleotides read TGTGCCACCTCAGGGTTAGGGGAAAAACTGTTTTTT.

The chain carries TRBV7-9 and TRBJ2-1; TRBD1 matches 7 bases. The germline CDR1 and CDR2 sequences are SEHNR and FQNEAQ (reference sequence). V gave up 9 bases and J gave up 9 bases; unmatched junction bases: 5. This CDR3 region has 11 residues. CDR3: CASRDSAEQFF. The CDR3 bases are TGTGCCAGTCGGGACAGCGCTGAGCAGTTCTTC.

CDR3 sequence (DNA): TGTGCCAGCAGCTTGGCCCAGCGGGGGCAAGAGACCCAGTACTTC. Translated: CASSLAQRGQETQYF. V and J are TRBV5-4 and TRBJ2-5, with TRBD2 identical over 8 bases. Germline CDR1 SGHNT, CDR2 YYREEE (reference sequence). CDR3 size: 15 residues. V was clipped by 0 bases and J by 2 bases; unmatched bases: 3. Together with reference TRBV5-4 and TRBJ2-5, the CDR3 gives the full variable domain: ETGVTQSPTHLIKTRGQQVTLRCSSQSGHNTVSWYQQALGQGPQFIFQYYREEENGRGNFPPRFSGLQFPNYSSELNVNALELDDSALYLCASSLAQRGQETQYFGPGTRLLVL.

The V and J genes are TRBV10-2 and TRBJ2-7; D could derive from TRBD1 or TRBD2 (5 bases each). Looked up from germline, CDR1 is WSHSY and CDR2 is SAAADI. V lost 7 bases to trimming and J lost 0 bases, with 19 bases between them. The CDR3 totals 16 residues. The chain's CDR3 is CASTPGVGTGSYEQYF. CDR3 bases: TGCGCCAGCACCCCTGGGGTCGGGACGGGCTCCTACGAGCAGTACTTC.

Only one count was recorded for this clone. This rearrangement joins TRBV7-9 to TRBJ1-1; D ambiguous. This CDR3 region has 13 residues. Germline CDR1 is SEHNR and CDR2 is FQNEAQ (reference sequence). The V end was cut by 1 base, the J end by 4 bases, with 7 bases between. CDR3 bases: TGTGCCAGCAGCTTAGGGACGAGCACTGAAGCTTTCTTT. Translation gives CASSLGTSTEAFF.

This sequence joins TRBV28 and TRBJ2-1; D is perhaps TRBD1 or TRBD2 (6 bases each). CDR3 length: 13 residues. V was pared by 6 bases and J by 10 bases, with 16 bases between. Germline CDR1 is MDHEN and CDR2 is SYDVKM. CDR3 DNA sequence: TGTGCCAGCAGCCCCAAGGGGGGCGGGGAGCAGTTCTTC. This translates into CASSPKGGGEQFF.

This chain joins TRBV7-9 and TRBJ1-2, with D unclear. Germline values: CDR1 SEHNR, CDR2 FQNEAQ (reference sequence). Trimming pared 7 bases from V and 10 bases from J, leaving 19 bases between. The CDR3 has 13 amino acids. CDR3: CASTPSGESDYTF. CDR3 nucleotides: TGTGCCAGCACCCCGTCCGGGGAAAGTGACTACACCTTC.

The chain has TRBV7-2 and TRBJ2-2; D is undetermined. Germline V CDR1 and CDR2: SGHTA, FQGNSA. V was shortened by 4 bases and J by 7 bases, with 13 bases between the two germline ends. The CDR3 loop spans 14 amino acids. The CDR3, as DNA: TGTGCCAGCAGCTCGCGATATGGAATCGGGGAGCTGTTTTTT. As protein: CASSSRYGIGELFF.

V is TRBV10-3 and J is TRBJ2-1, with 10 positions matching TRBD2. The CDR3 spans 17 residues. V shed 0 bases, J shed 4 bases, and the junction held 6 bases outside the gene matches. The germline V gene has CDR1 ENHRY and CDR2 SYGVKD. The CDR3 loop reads CAISESLAGATYNEQFF. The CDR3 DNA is TGTGCCATCAGTGAGTCTCTAGCGGGGGCCACATACAATGAGCAGTTCTTC.

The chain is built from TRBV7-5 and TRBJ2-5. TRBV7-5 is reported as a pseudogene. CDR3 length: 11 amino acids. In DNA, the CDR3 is TGTGTCAGAAATTTCGCTCCGACCCAGTACTTC. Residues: CVRNFAPTQYF.

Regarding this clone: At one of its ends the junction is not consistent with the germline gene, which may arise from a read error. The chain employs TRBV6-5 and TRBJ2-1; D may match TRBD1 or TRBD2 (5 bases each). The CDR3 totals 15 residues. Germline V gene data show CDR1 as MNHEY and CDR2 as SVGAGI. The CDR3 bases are TGTGCCAGCAGTTACTCATCTTGGGGGTACAGTGAGCAGTTCTTC. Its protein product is CASSYSSWGYSEQFF.

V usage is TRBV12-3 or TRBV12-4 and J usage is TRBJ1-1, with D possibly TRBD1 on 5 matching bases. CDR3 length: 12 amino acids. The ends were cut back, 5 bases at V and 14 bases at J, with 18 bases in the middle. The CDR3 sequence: CASSTSSTRGFF. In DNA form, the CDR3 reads TGTGCCAGCAGTACCAGCAGCACCCGGGGCTTCTTT.

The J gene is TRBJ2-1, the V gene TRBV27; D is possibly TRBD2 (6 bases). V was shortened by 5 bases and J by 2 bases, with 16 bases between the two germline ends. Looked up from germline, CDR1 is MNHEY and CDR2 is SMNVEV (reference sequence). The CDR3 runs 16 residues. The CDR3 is CASSPPGGEAYNEQFF. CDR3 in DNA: TGTGCCAGCAGTCCCCCCGGCGGGGAGGCCTACAATGAGCAGTTCTTC.

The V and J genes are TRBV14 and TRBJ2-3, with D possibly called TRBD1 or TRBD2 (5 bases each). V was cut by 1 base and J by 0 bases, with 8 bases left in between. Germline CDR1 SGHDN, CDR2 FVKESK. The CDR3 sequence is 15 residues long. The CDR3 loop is CASSQVWGSTDTQYF. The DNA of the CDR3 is TGTGCCAGCAGCCAAGTATGGGGGAGCACAGATACGCAGTATTTT.

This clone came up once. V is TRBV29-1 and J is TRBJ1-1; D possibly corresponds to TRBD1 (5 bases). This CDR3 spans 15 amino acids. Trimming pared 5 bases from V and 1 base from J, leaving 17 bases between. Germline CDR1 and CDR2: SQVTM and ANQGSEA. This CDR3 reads CSVRLRVHRNTEAFF. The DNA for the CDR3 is TGCAGCGTTAGACTCAGGGTACACCGGAACACTGAAGCTTTCTTT.

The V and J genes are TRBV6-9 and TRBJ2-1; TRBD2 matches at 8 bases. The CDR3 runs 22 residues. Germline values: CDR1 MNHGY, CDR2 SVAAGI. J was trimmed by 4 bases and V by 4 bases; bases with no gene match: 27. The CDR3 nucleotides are TGTGCCAGCAGTTCTCCAGGGTCCCGGACTAGCTACAAGTTTGGATCGTACAATGAGCAGTTCTTC. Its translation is CASSSPGSRTSYKFGSYNEQFF.

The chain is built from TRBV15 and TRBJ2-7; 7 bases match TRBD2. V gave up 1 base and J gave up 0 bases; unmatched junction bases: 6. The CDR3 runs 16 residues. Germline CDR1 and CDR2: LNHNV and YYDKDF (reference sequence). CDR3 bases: TGTGCCACCAGCAGAGTGGCTCTAGCGGACTCCTACGAGCAGTACTTC. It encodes CATSRVALADSYEQYF. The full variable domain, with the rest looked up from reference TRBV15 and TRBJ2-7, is DAMVIQNPRYQVTQFGKPVTLSCSQTLNHNVMYWYQQKSSQAPKLLFHYYDKDFNNEADTPDNFQSRRPNTSFCFLDIRSPGLGDTAMYLCATSRVALADSYEQYFGPGTRLTVT.